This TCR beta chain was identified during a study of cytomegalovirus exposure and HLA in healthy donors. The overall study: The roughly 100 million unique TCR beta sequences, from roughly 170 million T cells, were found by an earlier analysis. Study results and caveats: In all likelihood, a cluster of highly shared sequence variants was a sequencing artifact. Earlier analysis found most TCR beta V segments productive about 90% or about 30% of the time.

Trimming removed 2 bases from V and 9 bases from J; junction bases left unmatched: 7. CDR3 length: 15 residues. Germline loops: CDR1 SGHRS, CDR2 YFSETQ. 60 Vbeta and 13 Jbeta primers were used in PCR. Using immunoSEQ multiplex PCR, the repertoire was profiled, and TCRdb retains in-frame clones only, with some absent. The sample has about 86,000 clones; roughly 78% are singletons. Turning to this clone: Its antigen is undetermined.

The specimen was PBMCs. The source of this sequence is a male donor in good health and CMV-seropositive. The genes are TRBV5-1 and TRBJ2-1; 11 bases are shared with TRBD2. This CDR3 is CASSLLAGVNSEQFF. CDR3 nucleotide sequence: TGCGCCAGCAGCTTACTAGCGGGAGTCAATAGTGAGCAGTTCTTC. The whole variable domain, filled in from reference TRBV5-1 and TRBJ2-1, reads KAGVTQTPRYLIKTRGQQVTLSCSPISGHRSVSWYQQTPGQGLQFLFEYFSETQRNKGNFPGRFSGRQFSNSRSEMNVSTLELGDSALYLCASSLLAGVNSEQFFGPGTRLTVL.